This is a list of T cell receptor beta chains from one sample in a study of blood T cell repertoires in COVID-19. The method was immunoSEQ multiplex PCR; TCRdb's version includes in-frame clones alone and lacks a portion of them. This sample yields roughly 120,000 clones, of which approximately 92% are seen a single time; about 29% belongs to the top ten. Sequencing input: peripheral blood. The receptors come from a man between 65 and 85 years old with active or convalescent COVID-19. Both conserved end residues are part of each CDR3. A D gene is named only where the DNA matches it firmly. The size field is filled for only some rows; it gives once, few, many or a size class.

.,TRBD1,15,TRBV7-9,TRBJ1-4,CASSPTGGTNEKLFF,TGTGCCAGCAGCCCAACAGGGGGAACTAATGAAAAACTGTTTTTT
once,.,13,TRBV19,TRBJ1-5,CASSSQQDQPQHF,TGTGCCAGTAGTTCTCAGCAGGATCAGCCCCAGCATTTT
.,.,14,TRBV4-1,TRBJ2-3,CASSLLIYTDTQYF,TGCGCCAGCAGCCTACTTATCTACACAGATACGCAGTATTTT
.,.,16,TRBV27,TRBJ2-3,CASSPWTGVGTDTQYF,TGTGCCAGCAGCCCCTGGACTGGCGTGGGCACAGATACGCAGTATTTT
.,TRBD1,14,TRBV19,TRBJ1-5,CASSITGANQPQHF,TGTGCCAGTAGTATAACAGGGGCTAATCAGCCCCAGCATTTT
.,.,13,TRBV24-1,TRBJ1-1,CATSGHQNTEAFF,TGTGCCACCAGTGGACACCAGAACACTGAAGCTTTCTTT
.,.,13,TRBV6-5,TRBJ1-5,CASSYSEYQPQHF,TGTGCCAGCAGTTACTCGGAGTATCAGCCCCAGCATTTT
.,.,13,TRBV6-5,TRBJ2-5,CASRAGRKETQYF,TGTGCCAGCAGAGCAGGGCGTAAGGAGACCCAGTACTTC
.,TRBD2,16,TRBV5-4,TRBJ2-2,CASSPGLGLNTGELFF,TGTGCCAGCAGTCCGGGACTAGGATTAAACACCGGGGAGCTGTTTTTT
once,.,14,TRBV7-9,TRBJ2-1,CASSFAGSYNEQFF,TGTGCCAGCAGCTTTGCGGGAAGCTACAATGAGCAGTTCTTC
.,.,14,TRBV6-6,TRBJ1-1,CASSYSGLRTEAFF,TGTGCCAGCAGTTACTCGGGGCTGAGGACTGAAGCTTTCTTT
.,TRBD1,17,TRBV7-9,TRBJ2-3,CASSSLPSGQLTDTQYF,TGTGCCAGCAGCTCACTCCCATCGGGACAGTTGACAGATACGCAGTATTTT
.,TRBD1,15,TRBV27,TRBJ1-5,CASRRGQQSNQPQHF,TGTGCCAGCAGGCGGGGACAGCAGTCGAATCAGCCCCAGCATTTT
.,.,14,TRBV27,TRBJ2-2,CASSPLGGAGELFF,TGTGCCAGCAGTCCCCTAGGGGGGGCCGGGGAGCTGTTTTTT
once,TRBD1,14,TRBV19,TRBJ1-6,CAATGGRYNSPLHF,TGTGCCGCCACAGGGGGCCGCTATAATTCACCCCTCCACTTT
.,TRBD1,16,TRBV24-1,TRBJ1-2,CATSDPVGQANYGYTF,TGTGCCACCAGTGATCCTGTAGGACAGGCAAACTATGGCTACACCTTC
.,TRBD1,15,TRBV5-1,TRBJ2-5,CASSFATGGAETQYF,TGCGCCAGCAGCTTCGCGACAGGGGGGGCAGAGACCCAGTACTTC
.,TRBD1,15,TRBV6-6,TRBJ1-5,CASSRGGTGDQPQHF,TGTGCCAGCAGCAGAGGGGGCACTGGAGATCAGCCCCAGCATTTT
.,TRBD1,17,TRBV2,TRBJ1-4,CASKPATGGGPNEKLFF,TGTGCCAGCAAGCCAGCGACAGGGGGAGGACCTAATGAAAAACTGTTTTTT
.,.,15,TRBV9,TRBJ2-7,CASSVGSALVDEQYF,TGTGCCAGCAGCGTAGGTAGCGCCCTCGTCGACGAGCAGTACTTC
.,TRBD1,16,TRBV19,TRBJ1-2,CASSPSEGTVVYGYTF,TGTGCCAGTAGTCCCAGCGAGGGGACAGTCGTCTATGGCTACACCTTC
.,.,14,TRBV7-8,TRBJ2-1,CASSSRVIYNEQFF,TGTGCCAGCAGCTCCCGTGTTATCTACAATGAGCAGTTCTTC